These 10 T cell receptor beta chains originate from one sample sequenced in a study of PD-L1 blockade in urothelial cancer. The time point is: peripheral blood 6 weeks after treatment start. Data came from immunoSEQ multiplex PCR; TCRdb stores just in-frame clones and leaves some out. Here the sample spans tens of thousands of clones, 86% being singletons. The sequencing used PBMCs, collected around atezolizumab (anti-PD-L1) treatment. The receptors derive from a man aged 60-69 years with urothelial cancer.

J is TRBJ2-2 and V is TRBV12-5; TRBD1 matches 11 bases. This CDR3 is built from 15 residues. V lost 5 bases, J lost 6 bases, and 5 bases stayed unmatched. CDR1 LGHNT and CDR2 FRNRAP come from the germline V gene. CDR3 DNA: TGTGCTAGTGGTCCGGACAGGGGGCATGCCGGGGAGCTGTTTTTT. Translated, it gives CASGPDRGHAGELFF.

This rearrangement joins TRBV7-9 to TRBJ1-5; D might be TRBD1 (6 bases). The germline CDR1 and CDR2 sequences are SEHNR and FQNEAQ (reference sequence). V lost 1 base, J lost 1 base, and 8 bases lay in between. This CDR3 has 15 residues. This chain's CDR3 is CASSLDGTSNQPQHF. CDR3 bases: TGTGCCAGCAGCTTAGACGGGACAAGCAATCAGCCCCAGCATTTT.

The chain recombines TRBV29-1 with TRBJ2-7; weak D call: TRBD1 (6 bases). Germline V gives CDR1 SQVTM, CDR2 ANQGSEA. V was shortened by 6 bases and J by 7 bases, with 22 bases between the two germline ends. This CDR3 has 14 amino acids. CDR3: CSVVNTGTGGEQYF. The CDR3 bases are TGCAGCGTGGTCAATACAGGGACCGGAGGTGAGCAGTACTTC.

J is TRBJ2-1 and V is TRBV5-1; TRBD2 aligns across 9 bases. Per the germline V gene, CDR1 is SGHRS and CDR2 is YFSETQ. The CDR3 runs 16 residues. The trim removed 4 bases at V and 7 bases at J, leaving 12 bases unmatched. The CDR3 nucleotides read TGCGCCAGCAGCCTACCGGGACTAGCAGGGGTAAATGAGCAGTTCTTC. As protein: CASSLPGLAGVNEQFF.

Regarding this clone: Other DNA variants within this sample encode the same CDR3. This rearrangement joins TRBV6-1 to TRBJ1-2; 7 bases match TRBD1. V trimming: 3 bases; J trimming: 2 bases; junction bases outside the gene matches: 3. This CDR3 has 14 amino acids. Germline CDR1 MNHNS, CDR2 SASEGT. The CDR3 DNA sequence: TGTGCCAGCAGTGACGTGGACAGGAACTATGGCTACACCTTC. Translated, it gives CASSDVDRNYGYTF.

V usage is TRBV18 and J usage is TRBJ2-5; 10 nucleotides agree with TRBD1. The CDR3 is made up of 16 amino acids. V was clipped by 2 bases and J by 5 bases; unmatched bases: 8. Germline loops: CDR1 KGHSH, CDR2 LQKENI. This CDR3 reads CASSPVGTGAGETQYF. The CDR3, as DNA: TGTGCCAGCTCACCAGTCGGGACAGGGGCCGGGGAGACCCAGTACTTC.

In its sample, this clone was seen a few times. The genes are TRBV5-5 and TRBJ2-1; D is possibly TRBD2 (5 bases). This CDR3 has 16 amino acids. V was clipped by 4 bases and J by 5 bases, with 19 bases between them. Germline loops: CDR1 SGHKS, CDR2 YYEKEE (reference sequence). The CDR3 loop is CASSQTRRVFDNEQFF. In DNA form, the CDR3 reads TGTGCCAGCAGCCAAACTAGAAGGGTGTTCGACAATGAGCAGTTCTTC. Combining the CDR3 with reference TRBV5-5 and TRBJ2-1 gives the whole variable domain DAGVTQSPTHLIKTRGQQVTLRCSPISGHKSVSWYQQVLGQGPQFIFQYYEKEERGRGNFPDRFSARQFPNYSSELNVNALLLGDSALYLCASSQTRRVFDNEQFFGPGTRLTVL.

The V call is TRBV30, the J call TRBJ2-5, with TRBD2 identical over 7 bases. The V and J ends lost 0 bases and 0 bases, in that order; junction bases with no gene match: 4. CDR3 length equals 15 residues. Germline V lookup: CDR1 GTSNPN, CDR2 SVGIG (reference sequence). CDR3 sequence: CAWSVLANYQETQYF. In DNA form, the CDR3 reads TGTGCCTGGAGTGTACTAGCGAACTACCAAGAGACCCAGTACTTC. Full variable domain (missing parts from reference TRBV30 and TRBJ2-5): SQTIHQWPATLVQPVGSPLSLECTVEGTSNPNLYWYRQAAGRGLQLLFYSVGIGQISSEVPQNLSASRPQDRQFILSSKKLLLSDSGFYLCAWSVLANYQETQYFGPGTRLLVL.

This clone occurred once. The CDR3 region has the DNA TGCAGCACTTCGGTAGGGGTTTCCCAAGAGACCCAGTACTTC. Protein: CSTSVGVSQETQYF. The chain couples TRBV29-1 to TRBJ2-5; tentative D call: TRBD1 (5 bases). Germline values: CDR1 SQVTM, CDR2 ANQGSEA. This CDR3 contains 14 residues. The V and J ends lost 8 bases and 1 base respectively, with 17 bases between them. Variable domain in full (rest from reference TRBV29-1 and TRBJ2-5): SAVISQKPSRDICQRGTSLTIQCQVDSQVTMMFWYRQQPGQSLTLIATANQGSEATYESGFVIDKFPISRPNLTFSTLTVSNMSPEDSSIYLCSTSVGVSQETQYFGPGTRLLVL.

V and J are TRBV5-1 and TRBJ1-5; 12 nucleotides agree with TRBD1. Losses at the gene ends were 4 bases for V and 6 bases for J; bases not matched to a gene: 8. The CDR3 is 16 residues long. Germline V gene sequence: CDR1 SGHRS, CDR2 YFSETQ. CDR3 loop: CASSEGTGGASQPQHF. The CDR3 DNA follows: TGCGCCAGCAGCGAAGGGACAGGGGGCGCGTCTCAGCCCCAGCATTTT.